These T cell receptor beta chains were read from a single sample in a study of control samples from healthy donors and cancer patients. Sequenced by immunoSEQ multiplex PCR; TCRdb stores in-frame clones only, minus some. The data show more than 25,000 clones, with approximately 94% seen just once and about 6.2% held by the top ten. The specimen was blood. The receptors were gathered from a man aged 60 to 69 in good health. Both conserved end residues are part of each CDR3. The order of the fields is CDR3 protein, CDR3 DNA, clone size, V gene, J gene, D gene. D genes are given only for firm matches. Rows give clone size only sometimes, using once, few, many, or a class for an expanded clone.

CASSLVQARNTEAFF	TGCGCCAGCAGCTTAGTGCAGGCTCGGAACACTGAAGCTTTCTTT	once	TRBV5-1	TRBJ1-1	-
CASSLGGGSGNTIYF	TGTGCCAGCAGCTTAGGGGGAGGCTCTGGAAACACCATATATTTT	-	TRBV7-6	TRBJ1-3	-
CASSLELVRGTNTGELFF	TGTGCCAGCAGCTTAGAGCTCGTGAGGGGGACGAACACCGGGGAGCTGTTTTTT	-	TRBV7-9	TRBJ2-2	-
CASSFTRDYGYTF	TGTGCCAGCAGTTTCACTAGGGACTATGGCTACACCTTC	-	TRBV7-2	TRBJ1-2	-
CASSFAAPGYGYTF	TGTGCCAGCAGCTTTGCGGCACCCGGCTATGGCTACACCTTC	-	TRBV7-2	TRBJ1-2	-
CASSPRRDAETQYF	TGTGCCAGCTCACCTCGAAGGGACGCGGAGACCCAGTACTTC	-	TRBV18	TRBJ2-5	-
CASSLTKGVHEQFF	TGTGCCAGCAGCTTAACGAAGGGGGTACATGAGCAGTTCTTC	-	TRBV7-3	TRBJ2-1	-
CASSQASGGAAGELFF	TGTGCCAGCAGCCAAGCCAGCGGGGGGGCCGCCGGGGAGCTGTTTTTT	once	TRBV3-1/TRBV3-2	TRBJ2-2	TRBD2
CASSIVRGVGTDTQYF	TGTGCCAGTAGTATTGTAAGGGGGGTGGGCACAGATACGCAGTATTTT	-	TRBV19	TRBJ2-3	-
CASAFRHEQFF	TGTGCCAGTGCGTTTCGCCATGAGCAGTTCTTC	medium-sized	TRBV19	TRBJ2-1	-
CASSDRTFQETQYF	TGTGCCAGCAGCGACCGGACATTCCAAGAGACCCAGTACTTC	-	TRBV13	TRBJ2-5	-
CASSHLAGGTGELFF	TGCGCCAGCAGCCATTTAGCGGGTGGGACCGGGGAGCTGTTTTTT	-	TRBV4-3	TRBJ2-2	TRBD2
CASSKDGTQGPDTQYF	TGTGCCAGCAGCAAAGATGGGACCCAGGGCCCAGATACGCAGTATTTT	-	TRBV21-1	TRBJ2-3	-
CASSLGRSLAKNIQYF	TGTGCCAGCAGTTTAGGACGGTCACTAGCCAAAAACATTCAGTACTTC	-	TRBV28	TRBJ2-4	-
CASRGALNYGYTF	TGTGCCAGCAGAGGGGCCCTCAACTATGGCTACACCTTC	-	TRBV12-3/TRBV12-4	TRBJ1-2	-
CASSSQRGPITYGYTF	TGTGCCAGCAGTTCCCAACGTGGCCCGATAACCTATGGCTACACCTTC	-	TRBV6-2/TRBV6-3	TRBJ1-2	-
CASSEARTEQFF	TGTGCCAGCAGTGAAGCGCGAACTGAGCAGTTCTTC	-	TRBV6-1	TRBJ2-1	-
CASRERHSPLHF	TGTGCCAGCAGGGAGCGTCATTCACCCCTCCACTTT	once	TRBV6-5	TRBJ1-6	-
CSVDGTSGGWDTQYF	TGCAGCGTTGACGGGACTAGCGGGGGCTGGGATACGCAGTATTTT	-	TRBV29-1	TRBJ2-3	TRBD2
CASSFSGLVNNEQFF	TGTGCCAGCAGCTTTTCAGGCCTAGTGAACAATGAGCAGTTCTTC	-	TRBV7-2	TRBJ2-1	-
CAISTGSQETQYF	TGTGCCATCAGTACAGGGTCACAAGAGACCCAGTACTTC	-	TRBV10-3	TRBJ2-5	-
CASSEAIAGNTIYF	TGTGCCAGCAGTGAAGCAATCGCGGGAAACACCATATATTTT	-	TRBV2	TRBJ1-3	-
CSVDEDNGGYTF	TGCAGCGTTGATGAAGATAATGGTGGCTACACCTTC	-	TRBV29-1	TRBJ1-2	-
CASSLVRGQGVNTEAFF	TGTGCCAGCAGCTTGGTACGGGGGCAAGGTGTGAACACTGAAGCTTTCTTT	-	TRBV5-5	TRBJ1-1	-
CAISRDKNTEAFF	TGTGCCATCAGCCGAGACAAGAACACTGAAGCTTTCTTT	-	TRBV10-3	TRBJ1-1	-
CASSPGTVANEKLFF	TGTGCCAGCAGCCCTGGGACAGTCGCTAATGAAAAACTGTTTTTT	-	TRBV7-9	TRBJ1-4	TRBD1
CAFRSPGQGARNTEAFF	TGTGCCTTCCGGTCTCCGGGACAGGGGGCGCGGAACACTGAAGCTTTCTTT	-	TRBV30	TRBJ1-1	TRBD1
CAWTQGGIRKAFF	TGTGCCTGGACCCAGGGGGGCATTCGTAAGGCTTTCTTT	-	TRBV30	TRBJ1-1	TRBD1
CASSVGGKPDTQYF	TGTGCCAGCAGCGTTGGGGGAAAACCAGATACGCAGTATTTT	-	TRBV9	TRBJ2-3	-
CASSLASGGNNEQFF	TGTGCCAGCAGCTTAGCTAGCGGGGGGAACAATGAGCAGTTCTTC	-	TRBV11-3	TRBJ2-1	TRBD2
CASSLGGGGSFNEQFF	TGTGCCAGCAGCTTGGGTGGCGGGGGGTCTTTCAATGAGCAGTTCTTC	-	TRBV5-4	TRBJ2-1	TRBD2
CATWTAYLYGYTF	TGTGCCACCTGGACAGCTTACCTCTATGGCTACACCTTC	-	TRBV6-5	TRBJ1-2	-
CASSQGQTVNTEAFF	TGCGCCAGCAGCCAAGGACAGACGGTGAACACTGAAGCTTTCTTT	-	TRBV4-3	TRBJ1-1	-
CASSPNRLSYEQYF	TGTGCCAGCAGCCCCAACAGGTTATCCTACGAGCAGTACTTC	-	TRBV7-2	TRBJ2-7	-
CASSLRDRGILNEKLFF	TGTGCCAGCAGCTTGCGGGACAGGGGGATTCTTAATGAAAAACTGTTTTTT	-	TRBV5-6	TRBJ1-4	TRBD1
CASSYKLQGGNIQYF	TGTGCCAGCAGTTATAAGTTGCAAGGGGGGAACATTCAGTACTTC	-	TRBV6-2/TRBV6-3	TRBJ2-4	-
CASSYSETEAFF	TGTGCCAGCAGTTACTCGGAGACTGAAGCTTTCTTT	-	TRBV6-6	TRBJ1-1	-
CASSLAQGMHGYTF	TGTGCCAGCAGCTTGGCACAGGGGATGCACGGCTACACCTTC	once	TRBV5-4	TRBJ1-2	TRBD1
CASSQEASTGVEKLFF	TGCGCCAGCAGCCAAGAGGCTAGTACAGGGGTTGAAAAACTGTTTTTT	-	TRBV4-3	TRBJ1-4	TRBD1
CASRERGGLNEQFF	TGTGCCAGCAGAGAGCGGGGGGGCCTGAATGAGCAGTTCTTC	-	TRBV6-5	TRBJ2-1	TRBD2
CSALQGQGGYTF	TGCAGCGCCCTACAGGGGCAGGGTGGCTACACCTTC	-	TRBV29-1	TRBJ1-2	TRBD1
CASSQEKFEGLAQHF	TGTGCCAGCAGCCAAGAGAAGTTTGAGGGGTTGGCCCAGCATTTT	-	TRBV3-1/TRBV3-2	TRBJ1-5	-
CASSEEGFSSYEQYF	TGTGCCAGCAGTGAAGAAGGGTTTAGCTCCTACGAGCAGTACTTC	-	TRBV6-1	TRBJ2-7	-
CASSRDRTNSPLHF	TGTGCCAGCAGCCGGGACCGCACAAATTCACCCCTCCACTTT	-	TRBV6-5	TRBJ1-6	-
CASSQGARVNEAFF	TGTGCCAGCAGCCAGGGGGCGCGCGTTAATGAAGCTTTCTTT	-	TRBV6-5	TRBJ1-1	TRBD1
CASGPSDRSYGYTF	TGTGCCAGCGGCCCTTCGGACAGGAGCTATGGCTACACCTTC	-	TRBV28	TRBJ1-2	TRBD1
CASSTQGNLNTGELFF	TGTGCCAGTAGTACGCAGGGGAATTTGAACACCGGGGAGCTGTTTTTT	-	TRBV19	TRBJ2-2	-
CASSLGGEVGELFF	TGCGCCAGCAGCCTCGGGGGAGAGGTCGGGGAGCTGTTTTTT	-	TRBV5-1	TRBJ2-2	-
CASSLEVNTEAFF	TGTGCCAGTAGTTTGGAAGTGAACACTGAAGCTTTCTTT	-	TRBV19	TRBJ1-1	-
CASSSANTGELFF	TGTGCCAGCAGCTCAGCGAACACCGGGGAGCTGTTTTTT	-	TRBV7-2	TRBJ2-2	-
CASSARDRGSYNEQFF	TGCGCCAGCAGCGCTCGGGACCGCGGGTCCTACAATGAGCAGTTCTTC	-	TRBV4-3	TRBJ2-1	-
CASSMRQGNQPQHF	TGTGCCAGCAGTATGCGACAGGGCAATCAGCCCCAGCATTTT	-	TRBV6-5	TRBJ1-5	-
CASSPNRGGNTEAFF	TGTGCCAGTAGTCCGAACAGGGGAGGGAACACTGAAGCTTTCTTT	once	TRBV19	TRBJ1-1	TRBD1